Listed below are T cell receptor beta chains from one sample, sequenced in a study of identical twins. One entry per CDR3 protein, called by TCRdb with MiXCR from the 5' RACE reads. Of around 160,000 distinct CDR3 sequences in the sample, roughly 3.3% are singletons; the top ten hold around 8.1%. Sequencing was carried out using memory T cells sorted from blood. The receptors here all came from a man in his late teens or twenties in good health. CDR3s include the opening cysteine and the closing phenylalanine or tryptophan.

j_gene	v_gene	CDR3aa
TRBJ2-1	TRBV6-1	CASSPNVQGLRNEQFF
TRBJ2-2	TRBV12-3/TRBV12-4	CASRGTGETGELFF
TRBJ2-6	TRBV7-2	CASSTAGGANVLTF
TRBJ1-5	TRBV5-6	CASSAAGGRSNQPQHF
TRBJ2-1	TRBV5-6	CASSLTPGQSYNEQFF
TRBJ1-2	TRBV19	CASSIDSGQTYGYTF
TRBJ2-7	TRBV3-1	CASRQGAAYEQYF
TRBJ1-1	TRBV7-9	CASRGVYEAFF
TRBJ1-5	TRBV5-1	CASSAGTGTNQPQHF
TRBJ2-1	TRBV11-3	CASSYGLDRDNEQFF
TRBJ1-2	TRBV6-1	CASSEGGTAYGYTF
TRBJ1-2	TRBV7-8	CASSEQGDGYTF
TRBJ2-2	TRBV12-3/TRBV12-4	CASSRSDTGELFF
TRBJ2-1	TRBV10-3	CAISDVFQDHNEQFF
TRBJ2-1	TRBV7-3	CASSLGDSNEQFF
TRBJ2-5	TRBV5-1	CASSQVLAGGQETQYF
TRBJ1-1	TRBV11-2	CASSLDQWGDTEAFF
TRBJ2-5	TRBV5-1	CASSLGQGGYQETQYF
TRBJ2-2	TRBV30	CAWTWGGELFF
TRBJ2-2	TRBV6-5	CASSYSSGEGGSNTGELFF
TRBJ1-1	TRBV5-1	CASSLTGQGEEAFF
TRBJ2-1	TRBV7-9	CASSLTQSSEQFF
TRBJ2-1	TRBV12-3/TRBV12-4	CASSFSGSRIDEQFF
TRBJ1-1	TRBV29-1	CSVTGSGSMNTEAFF
TRBJ2-1	TRBV7-2	CASSLYPTGKRFF
TRBJ2-1	TRBV18	CASSPPGTAFNEQFF
TRBJ2-1	TRBV14	CASSQGGSLRNEQFF
TRBJ2-1	TRBV18	CASSPNYAGDEQFF
TRBJ2-5	TRBV24-1	CATSDYGTSGSSETQYF
TRBJ2-1	TRBV25-1	CASLASRGNEQFF
TRBJ1-5	TRBV6-6	CASSQGYNQPQHF
TRBJ2-1	TRBV5-1	CASSLVGTSRYNEQFF
TRBJ1-1	TRBV12-3/TRBV12-4	CASGRREAVLGTEAFF
TRBJ1-4	TRBV10-3	CAISDRSRGVGEKLFF
TRBJ1-5	TRBV12-3/TRBV12-4	CASSLNWDQPQHF
TRBJ2-5	TRBV20-1	CSAYIAGGQLGTQYF
TRBJ1-2	TRBV27	CASRDLDRVEGYTF
TRBJ2-3	TRBV6-2/TRBV6-3	CASSYSATQYF
TRBJ2-5	TRBV4-2	CASSQGGGKGETQYF
TRBJ2-2	TRBV21-1	CASSSKVFSGELFF
TRBJ2-7	TRBV18	CASSLGSDGSYEQYF
TRBJ2-1	TRBV5-1	CASSGPLAGGHEQFF
TRBJ2-1	TRBV20-1	CSARVGTSDVNEQFF
TRBJ2-4	TRBV2	CASSERGRAKNIQYF
TRBJ1-2	TRBV4-3	CASSQDRATNYGYTF
TRBJ1-1	TRBV11-2	CASSLVVGTDTEAFF
TRBJ1-1	TRBV24-1	CATSDAQGRNTEAFF
TRBJ2-7	TRBV20-1	CSAKAGNYEQYF
TRBJ2-3	TRBV5-1	CASSLAPRGGTDTQYF
TRBJ2-5	TRBV25-1	CASSELGASQETQYF
TRBJ1-2	TRBV12-3/TRBV12-4	CASTPQGANYGYTF
TRBJ2-3	TRBV7-9	CASSLGQGASDTQYF
TRBJ2-2	TRBV5-6	CASSYSGIGELFF
TRBJ2-1	TRBV5-1	CASSHGLTLGNEQFF
TRBJ2-2	TRBV29-1	CSVQLAGGGELFF
TRBJ1-4	TRBV29-1	CSVRLSVEKLFF